This passage covers 22 T cell receptor beta chains from one sample sequenced in a study of identical twins. TCRdb recomputed calls from the 5' RACE reads with MiXCR, one row per CDR3 protein. The repertoire holds 700,000 or so distinct CDR3 sequences, with 8.5% to 9.5% as singletons. The sample was also reused in another study, on yellow fever vaccine responses in identical twins.

The sequenced material came from PBMCs. The receptors originated from a woman between 18 and 29 years old in good health.

Notes on this clonotype: A read error is possible here, since a much larger clone lies one base away. The chain is built from TRBV6-2 or TRBV6-3 and TRBJ2-7; D may be TRBD1 (6 bases). Germline lookup yields CDR1 MNHEY and CDR2 SVGEGT. The CDR3 has 14 amino acids. The CDR3 nucleotides are TGTGCCAGCAGCCTTACAGGGCAATCCTACGGGCAGTACTTC. It translates to CASSLTGQSYGQYF.

There are a few counts of this clonotype. The chain joins TRBV20-1 to TRBJ2-3, with D perhaps matching TRBD2 (6 bases). The germline CDR1 and CDR2 sequences are DFQATT and SNEGSKA (reference sequence). V lost 0 bases and J lost 4, with 14 bases in between. The CDR3 spans 15 residues. This CDR3 reads CSARDIAETPDTQYF. CDR3 in DNA: TGCAGTGCTAGAGATATAGCGGAAACCCCAGATACGCAGTATTTT.

This clonotype has ten or more counts. The gene calls are TRBV12-5 and TRBJ2-4; unclear D gene. Deletions cut 5 bases from V and 7 bases from J, with 18 bases between. Germline CDR1 LGHNT, CDR2 FRNRAP. The CDR3 covers 15 residues. Written as DNA, the CDR3 is TGTGCTAGTGGTCCCCCCTCTAGGGTGAGGAACATTCAGTACTTC. Its protein product is CASGPPSRVRNIQYF.

This chain uses TRBV18 with TRBJ2-2; 9 nucleotides line up with TRBD1. Looked up from germline, CDR1 is KGHSH and CDR2 is LQKENI. The CDR3 sequence is 16 residues long. Trimming removed 6 bases from V and 2 bases from J; junction bases left unmatched: 7. The CDR3 nucleotides read TGTGCCAGCTCTCGCGGGACAGGGAGTAACACCGGGGAGCTGTTTTTT. Amino acids: CASSRGTGSNTGELFF.

V is TRBV27 and J is TRBJ2-2; a possible D gene is TRBD1 (5 bases). Germline assignment: CDR1 MNHEY and CDR2 SMNVEV (reference sequence). The CDR3 extends over 17 amino acids. V was clipped by 1 base and J by 0 bases, with 12 bases between them. The CDR3 DNA is TGTGCCAGCAGTTTATATTGGGGCAACGCGAACACCGGGGAGCTGTTTTTT. Its translation: CASSLYWGNANTGELFF.

This chain links TRBV6-1 with TRBJ1-5, with D perhaps TRBD1 (5 bases). The V end was cut by 11 bases, the J end by 4 bases, with 15 bases between. The CDR3 contains 13 residues. The germline CDR1 and CDR2 sequences are MNHNS and SASEGT. The CDR3 DNA sequence: TGTGCCGCCGTGGGGACTCTTAATCAGCCCCAGCATTTT. As protein: CAAVGTLNQPQHF.

CDR3 sequence reads: CASSFGHPPNIQYF. CDR3 bases: TGTGCCAGCAGCTTCGGGCATCCTCCAAACATTCAGTACTTC. The genes are TRBV5-6 and TRBJ2-4; D gene unclear. Trimming pared 2 bases from V and 6 bases from J, leaving 12 bases between. CDR3 length: 14 residues. Per the germline V gene, CDR1 is SGHDT and CDR2 is YYEEEE.

This rearrangement joins TRBV7-2 to TRBJ1-6; a weak D match, TRBD1 (6 bases). Germline V gives CDR1 SGHTA, CDR2 FQGNSA. Deletions cut 1 base from V and 4 bases from J, with 11 bases between. The CDR3 has 16 residues. In DNA, the CDR3 is TGTGCCAGCAGCTTAGGGTACAGGGAATATAATTCACCCCTCCACTTT. This codes for CASSLGYREYNSPLHF.

The chain employs TRBV2 and TRBJ2-7; TRBD1 matches at 11 bases. V lost 6 bases, J lost 6 bases, and 1 base stayed unmatched. Germline loops: CDR1 SNHLY, CDR2 FYNNEI. This CDR3 has 12 residues. CDR3: CASRDRGLEQYF. In nucleotides, the CDR3 is TGTGCCAGCAGGGACAGGGGGCTCGAGCAGTACTTC.

The rearrangement links TRBV5-5 to TRBJ2-7; D is perhaps TRBD1 or TRBD2 (5 bases each). Trimming took 0 bases from V and 4 from J, leaving 14 bases between them. This CDR3 comprises 15 residues. Germline CDR1 reads SGHKS; CDR2 reads YYEKEE (reference sequence). CDR3 coding DNA: TGTGCCAGCAGCTTGGCCGGGACGGCATGGTACGAGCAGTACTTC. It encodes CASSLAGTAWYEQYF.

This clonotype was seen only a few times. The genes are TRBV6-1 and TRBJ1-5; TRBD1 matches 9 bases. Germline values: CDR1 MNHNS, CDR2 SASEGT. J was trimmed by 4 bases and V by 6 bases; bases with no gene match: 7. This CDR3 comprises 15 residues. Written as DNA, the CDR3 is TGTGCCAGCAGCAAAACAGGGGGCACAAATCAGCCCCAGCATTTT. This codes for CASSKTGGTNQPQHF.

The chain joins TRBV11-2 to TRBJ2-3, with D possibly called TRBD1 or TRBD2 (5 bases each). The CDR3 sequence is 13 residues long. Trimming removed 6 bases from V and 8 bases from J, with 15 bases in between. CDR1 and CDR2 from the germline V gene are SGHAT and FQNNGV. The CDR3 loop is CASSPVIGTTQYF. DNA for the CDR3: TGTGCCAGCAGTCCGGTCATCGGGACTACGCAGTATTTT.

Many counts were recorded for this clonotype. The chain has TRBV10-3 and TRBJ1-1; possible D gene TRBD1, 5 bases. The CDR3 is 14 residues long. CDR1 is ENHRY, CDR2 SYGVKD, per germline. V was shortened by 5 bases and J by 1 base, with 11 bases between the two germline ends. The CDR3 nucleotides read TGTGCCATCAGTTGGGGGGGGACGAACACTGAAGCTTTCTTT. This encodes CAISWGGTNTEAFF.

The chain recombines TRBV4-2 with TRBJ2-1; 9 positions match TRBD2. Germline V gene data show CDR1 as LGHNA and CDR2 as YNFKEQ. CDR3 length: 18 amino acids. V shed 0 bases and J 0 bases; nucleotides not matched to a gene: 6. CDR3 region: CASSQDVASGTSYNEQFF. CDR3 sequence (DNA): TGTGCCAGCAGCCAAGATGTCGCTAGCGGGACCTCCTACAATGAGCAGTTCTTC.

This clonotype was observed many times. V gene TRBV15 combines with J gene TRBJ1-4, with D uncertain. The CDR3 spans 13 residues. Germline CDR1 and CDR2: LNHNV and YYDKDF (reference sequence). The germline V and J ends were trimmed by 1 base and 5 bases, with 5 bases remaining between them. The CDR3 here is CATSRVENEKLFF. CDR3 nucleotide sequence: TGTGCCACCAGCAGAGTGGAGAATGAAAAACTGTTTTTT.

This clonotype has at least ten counts. The rearrangement uses TRBV24-1 and TRBJ2-1; 8 bases map to TRBD2. This CDR3 has 15 residues. Germline lookup yields CDR1 KGHDR and CDR2 SFDVKD. V lost 9 bases and J lost 2; bases outside the gene matches: 8. The CDR3 sequence is CATGRAGGTYNEQFF. The DNA of the CDR3 is TGTGCCACCGGACGTGCGGGAGGCACCTACAATGAGCAGTTCTTC.

This clonotype was seen at least ten times. CDR3 amino acids: CASSLTPSSGANVLTF. CDR3 DNA sequence: TGTGCCAGCAGCTTAACCCCTAGCTCTGGGGCCAACGTCCTGACTTTC. The chain couples TRBV7-2 to TRBJ2-6; D gene ambiguous. The length of the CDR3 is 16 residues. Between the trimmed V and J ends, which lost 2 bases and 0 bases, there was a span of 8 bases. Germline loops: CDR1 SGHTA, CDR2 FQGNSA.

In its sample, this clonotype was seen many times. The chain uses TRBV29-1 and TRBJ2-2; the D is unclear. The germline V gene encodes CDR1 SQVTM and CDR2 ANQGSEA. CDR3 length equals 13 residues. V gave up 7 bases and J gave up 3 bases, with 12 bases separating them. The CDR3 DNA reads TGCAGCGAACTCGACGGTTACACCGGGGAGCTGTTTTTT. Protein sequence: CSELDGYTGELFF.

This clonotype was observed a handful of times. V and J are TRBV6-2 or TRBV6-3 and TRBJ2-1; 12 bases are a match to TRBD2. From germline, CDR1 is MNHEY and CDR2 SVGEGT. The ends lost 7 bases at V and 4 bases at J; junction bases unmatched: 14. The CDR3 consists of 18 residues. The CDR3 bases are TGTGCCAGCACCCACTTACTTGGACTAGCGGGACTTTACAATGAGCAGTTCTTC. Protein product: CASTHLLGLAGLYNEQFF.

The chain recombines TRBV19 with TRBJ2-1, with D perhaps matching TRBD1 (6 bases). V was clipped by 3 bases and J by 5 bases, with 23 bases between them. The CDR3 is 18 amino acids. CDR1 is LNHDA and CDR2 is SQIVND in the germline V gene (reference sequence). Here the CDR3 DNA reads TGTGCCAGTAGTATTGTCCTTATTCAGGGGTTCGTTGACAATGAGCAGTTCTTC. Translation: CASSIVLIQGFVDNEQFF.

In its sample, this clonotype was seen once. The V and J genes are TRBV6-2 or TRBV6-3 and TRBJ2-7, with 14 positions matching TRBD2. Germline V CDR1 and CDR2: MNHEY, SVGEGT. The J segment lost 2 bases and the V segment lost 8 bases, leaving 23 bases of the junction unmatched. This CDR3 spans 21 amino acids. The chain's CDR3 is CASPSNPDRKGLAGGPYEQYF. CDR3 sequence (DNA): TGTGCCAGCCCTTCGAACCCGGATCGTAAAGGACTAGCGGGAGGTCCCTACGAGCAGTACTTC.

The V gene is TRBV12-3 or TRBV12-4, the J gene TRBJ2-5; tentatively, D is TRBD2 (5 bases). Between the trimmed V and J ends, which lost 8 bases and 5 bases, there was a span of 21 bases. The CDR3 is made up of 15 amino acids. The CDR3 loop reads CASGKLWERPETQYF. The DNA of the CDR3 is TGTGCCAGCGGAAAATTGTGGGAGAGGCCGGAGACCCAGTACTTC.